What follows describes a single TCR beta chain. Its specificity is not known. This entry belongs to a study of breast tumors, draining lymph nodes, adjacent tissues. Samples came from axillary lymph nodes draining the breast cancer. Study conclusions and caveats: Tumor TCR diversity was below lymph nodes but above nontumor tissue. Data fit most tumor T cells coming from lymph node, expanding in tumor. Luminal-like breast cancer showed significantly greater tumor-nontumor repertoire similarity than basal-like breast cancer did.

The CDR3 is 14 amino acids. CDR1 is SGHRS and CDR2 is YFSETQ in the germline V gene. The V and J ends lost 0 bases and 7 bases respectively, with 11 bases between them. Each CDR3 protein gets one entry after TCRdb re-called the multiplex PCR reads with MiXCR. The sample includes 150,000 to 250,000 distinct CDR3 sequences, roughly 31% of them seen just once. The V gene is TRBV5-1, the J gene TRBJ1-5; no definite D call. Sequencing was carried out using axillary lymph node tissue. This receptor was taken from a female donor with breast cancer. Some clones in this sample may be carry-over from other donors' samples. CDR3 coding DNA: TGCGCCAGCAGCTTGGGGATAGCCTGGCAGCCCCAGCATTTT. This encodes CASSLGIAWQPQHF.